The 20 T cell receptor beta chains below were found in one sample sequenced in a study of shared clonotypes between healthy human individuals. The data were produced by immunoSEQ multiplex PCR, yet TCRdb's version contains in-frame clones alone and is incomplete. The repertoire includes 2 million to 2.5 million clones, approximately 90% of them detected once, and around 0.4% sits in the top ten. The specimen was naive CD4+ T cells from PBMCs. The subset here: CD45RA+ positively selected. The source of these receptors is a man aged 18 to 30 in good health. Some clones in this sample may be carry-over from other donors' samples.

This sequence joins TRBV29-1 and TRBJ2-7; 8 bases align to TRBD1. CDR1 is SQVTM, CDR2 ANQGSEA, per germline. The V gene end was trimmed by 6 bases and the J gene end by 3 bases; junction bases not matched to a gene: 4. This CDR3 comprises 12 residues. CDR3 bases: TGCAGCGTAAGGACAGGGATCTACGAGCAGTACTTC. It encodes CSVRTGIYEQYF.

J is TRBJ1-1 and V is TRBV7-2, with a possible D match to TRBD1 (5 bases). Trimming cost V 1 base and J 10 bases, with 13 bases left between them. The germline gives CDR1 SGHTA, CDR2 FQGNSA. CDR3 length: 13 residues. Here the CDR3 DNA reads TGTGCCAGCAGCTTAGTGGGGGTGAAGGGAGCTTTCTTT. Encoded protein: CASSLVGVKGAFF. Drawing the rest from reference TRBV7-2 and TRBJ1-1, the complete variable domain is GAGVSQSPSNKVTEKGKDVELRCDPISGHTALYWYRQSLGQGLEFLIYFQGNSAPDKSGLPSDRFSAERTGGSVSTLTIQRTQQEDSAVYLCASSLVGVKGAFFGQGTRLTVV.

The chain has TRBV7-9 and TRBJ2-7; the D is unclear. The V end lost 5 bases, the J end lost 4 bases, and 12 bases lay between the germline ends. Germline V CDR1 and CDR2: SEHNR, FQNEAQ (reference sequence). This CDR3 has 13 residues. CDR3 sequence: CASSPPGRYEQYF. CDR3 DNA: TGTGCCAGCAGCCCCCCGGGCCGATACGAGCAGTACTTC.

The chain couples TRBV6-5 to TRBJ1-5; no clear D gene. CDR1 MNHEY and CDR2 SVGAGI come from the germline V gene. CDR3 length: 13 amino acids. V lost 6 bases and J 7 bases, leaving 13 bases between the germline ends. The CDR3 protein is CASSLTHSQPQHF. CDR3 sequence (DNA): TGTGCCAGCAGCTTGACACATTCCCAGCCCCAGCATTTT.

Comments on this clone: This same CDR3 is encoded by further DNA sequences in the sample. The chain uses TRBV7-2 and TRBJ1-3, with D unclear. Germline V gene data show CDR1 as SGHTA and CDR2 as FQGNSA. The CDR3 consists of 12 residues. V lost 3 bases, J lost 2 bases, and 2 bases lay in between. The CDR3 loop is CASSLTGNTIYF. CDR3 DNA sequence: TGTGCCAGCAGCTTGACTGGAAACACCATATATTTT. The full variable domain, its missing parts supplied by reference TRBV7-2 and TRBJ1-3, is GAGVSQSPSNKVTEKGKDVELRCDPISGHTALYWYRQSLGQGLEFLIYFQGNSAPDKSGLPSDRFSAERTGGSVSTLTIQRTQQEDSAVYLCASSLTGNTIYFGEGSWLTVV.

The genes are TRBV6-5 and TRBJ2-1; 7 nucleotides align to TRBD2. This CDR3 contains 14 residues. Germline CDR1 MNHEY, CDR2 SVGAGI. Losses at the gene ends were 2 bases for V and 7 bases for J; bases not matched to a gene: 5. The CDR3 sequence is CASSYVGGRNEQFF. DNA of the CDR3: TGTGCCAGCAGTTACGTGGGCGGGAGAAATGAGCAGTTCTTC.

This sequence joins TRBV15 and TRBJ2-7; D uncertain. The V gene's germline CDR1 is LNHNV and CDR2 YYDKDF (reference sequence). V was shortened by 2 bases and J by 7 bases, with 12 bases between the two germline ends. This CDR3 has 13 amino acids. DNA for the CDR3: TGTGCCACCAGCAGAATTAGGGTGGGAGAGCAGTACTTC. It yields the protein CATSRIRVGEQYF.

The rearrangement links TRBV7-2 to TRBJ2-7, with TRBD2 identical over 7 bases. V gave up 1 base and J gave up 2 bases; unmatched junction bases: 8. This CDR3 comprises 16 residues. Per germline, CDR1 SGHTA and CDR2 FQGNSA. The DNA of the CDR3 is TGTGCCAGCAGCTTAGGGCGGCTAGCGGAGACCTACGAGCAGTACTTC. The encoded protein is CASSLGRLAETYEQYF.

The chain employs TRBV28 and TRBJ2-7; 8 nucleotides align to TRBD1. CDR1 is MDHEN and CDR2 is SYDVKM in the germline V gene. The length of the CDR3 is 18 residues. V trimming: 7 bases; J trimming: 3 bases; junction bases outside the gene matches: 20. The CDR3 here is CASTYKRGRQGFFYEQYF. The CDR3 DNA follows: TGTGCCAGCACCTACAAGAGGGGTAGACAGGGGTTCTTCTACGAGCAGTACTTC.

V usage is TRBV28 and J usage is TRBJ2-1; D perhaps matches TRBD2 (6 bases). The CDR3 has 19 amino acids. The V gene's germline CDR1 is MDHEN and CDR2 SYDVKM. Trimming took off 2 bases at V and 3 bases at J, with 23 bases between the two ends. Here the CDR3 DNA reads TGTGCCAGCAGTTTAAAGGACCGATTGTGGGGGGTTAGCTACAATGAGCAGTTCTTC. Protein product: CASSLKDRLWGVSYNEQFF.

The rearrangement uses TRBV10-2 and TRBJ1-2; D perhaps matches TRBD1 (6 bases). The V end lost 3 bases, the J end lost 6 bases, and 14 bases lay between the germline ends. There are 14 residues in the CDR3. The germline V gene has CDR1 WSHSY and CDR2 SAAADI. This CDR3 reads CASSEQGDWDGYTF. CDR3 coding DNA: TGCGCCAGCAGTGAACAGGGAGATTGGGATGGCTACACCTTC.

CDR3 nucleotides: TGTGCTAGTGGTTTGGGGTCGGGACCCCCCTACGAGCAGTACTTC. Translation: CASGLGSGPPYEQYF. The rearrangement joins TRBV12-5 to TRBJ2-7; D might be TRBD1 or TRBD2, each matching 5 bases. This CDR3 spans 15 amino acids. Germline CDR1 LGHNT, CDR2 FRNRAP. The V gene lost 1 base and the J gene lost 2 bases, with 12 bases spanning the gap.

The genes are TRBV19 and TRBJ2-2, with D perhaps matching TRBD1 (6 bases). The CDR3 spans 14 residues. Germline assignment: CDR1 LNHDA and CDR2 SQIVND (reference sequence). With 6 bases removed from V and 4 bases from J, the gap between germline ends came to 12 bases. The CDR3 DNA reads TGTGCCAGTAGCGGGACACGAGGCACCGGGGAGCTGTTTTTT. This sequence encodes CASSGTRGTGELFF.

The chain employs TRBV30 and TRBJ1-1; D ambiguous. Per germline, CDR1 GTSNPN and CDR2 SVGIG (reference sequence). Trimming left V 2 bases short and J 4 bases short, with 11 bases between. The length of the CDR3 is 13 residues. CDR3 region: CAWSSGERTEAFF. In DNA, the CDR3 is TGTGCCTGGAGTTCCGGGGAACGCACTGAAGCTTTCTTT.

The chain links TRBV7-9 to TRBJ2-7; D not resolved. This CDR3 has 16 residues. V shed 1 base and J shed 4 bases, with 17 bases lying between them. CDR1 and CDR2 (germline): SEHNR, FQNEAQ (reference sequence). For the CDR3, the DNA is TGTGCCAGCAGCTTAGAAGAGGCGGCCCTAGGATACGAGCAGTACTTC. Protein: CASSLEEAALGYEQYF.

The J gene is TRBJ1-1, the V gene TRBV30, with a tentative D call TRBD1 (5 bases). This CDR3 has 12 amino acids. From germline, CDR1 is GTSNPN and CDR2 SVGIG (reference sequence). Trimming took off 5 bases at V and 5 bases at J, with 12 bases between the two ends. CDR3 bases: TGTGCCTGGTCGGGGCGTCGGACTGAAGCTTTCTTT. Amino acid sequence: CAWSGRRTEAFF.

This clone was picked up one time. This chain connects TRBV27 to TRBJ1-2; 10 bases agree with TRBD1. V lost 0 bases and J lost 6; bases outside the gene matches: 10. Germline V gives CDR1 MNHEY, CDR2 SMNVEV (reference sequence). The CDR3 sequence is 17 residues long. CDR3: CASSLSFTGTGDNGYTF. In nucleotides, the CDR3 is TGTGCCAGCAGTTTATCGTTCACCGGGACAGGGGATAATGGCTACACCTTC.

The rearrangement links TRBV15 to TRBJ1-2; D may be TRBD1 (6 bases). The CDR3 is made up of 14 amino acids. Germline-derived CDR1 and CDR2 are LNHNV and YYDKDF (reference sequence). Trimming removed 3 bases from V and 6 bases from J, with 14 bases in between. This CDR3 is CATSREQGINGYTF. CDR3 sequence (DNA): TGTGCCACCAGCAGGGAACAGGGAATAAATGGCTACACCTTC.

The chain couples TRBV28 to TRBJ2-5; a possible D gene is TRBD1 (6 bases). The V and J ends lost 6 bases and 7 bases respectively, with 15 bases between them. This CDR3 has 13 residues. The germline V gene has CDR1 MDHEN and CDR2 SYDVKM. CDR3 loop: CASSKPGVGTQYF. CDR3 nucleotide sequence: TGTGCCAGCAGCAAACCAGGGGTCGGGACCCAGTACTTC.

The chain uses TRBV19 and TRBJ2-5, with D possibly matching TRBD1 (6 bases). The V end was cut by 2 bases, the J end by 3 bases, with 10 bases between. Germline V gene sequence: CDR1 LNHDA, CDR2 SQIVND (reference sequence). The CDR3 is 14 amino acids. The CDR3 reads CASSIPGGEETQYF. The CDR3 region has the DNA TGTGCCAGTAGTATACCTGGGGGCGAAGAGACCCAGTACTTC. The full variable domain, rest sourced from reference TRBV19 and TRBJ2-5, is DGGITQSPKYLFRKEGQNVTLSCEQNLNHDAMYWYRQDPGQGLRLIYYSQIVNDFQKGDIAEGYSVSREKKESFPLTVTSAQKNPTAFYLCASSIPGGEETQYFGPGTRLLVL.